The 22 T cell receptor beta chains in this list originate from one sample, sequenced in a study of cytomegalovirus exposure and HLA in healthy donors (dated by TCRdb to the late 2010s). Library preparation was by the immunoSEQ multiplex PCR assay. The multiplex PCR relied on a mix of 60 forward primers for TCR Vbeta segments and 13 reverse primers for TCR Jbeta segments. This is the immuneACCESS table as TCRdb keeps it, with only in-frame sequences that have V and J called. A part of the clones is gone; compared with another copy, unresolved V genes explain less than half, and the rest is unexplained. In this sample the table shows about 220,000 clones, 65% to 75% of which occur a single time. The ten largest clonotypes hold roughly 2% of the sample. The sequenced material came from PBMCs. The receptors stem from a woman in her thirties in good health and CMV-seronegative.

The chain is built from TRBV19 and TRBJ2-1; D perhaps matches TRBD2 (5 bases). Germline loops: CDR1 LNHDA, CDR2 SQIVND (reference sequence). The germline V and J ends were trimmed by 4 bases and 0 bases, with 13 bases remaining between them. The CDR3 extends over 16 amino acids. CDR3 DNA: TGTGCCAGTAGTACCCTCAAAGCGGCCTCCTACAATGAGCAGTTCTTC. Translating gives CASSTLKAASYNEQFF.

This chain connects TRBV9 to TRBJ1-1; 10 bases match TRBD1. CDR1 and CDR2 from the germline V gene are SGDLS and YYNGEE. The CDR3 sequence is 15 residues long. Trimming at V came to 4 bases and at J to 5 bases, leaving 8 bases not matched to a gene. The CDR3 region has the DNA TGTGCCAGCAGCCCTGGGGGACAGGGGAGAACTGAAGCTTTCTTT. Protein sequence: CASSPGGQGRTEAFF.

Of note for this clone: Its ends do not fully match the called genes, so a read error is possible. V is TRBV6-6 and J is TRBJ1-3; D perhaps matches TRBD1 (5 bases). This CDR3 is 15 amino acids long. Germline CDR1 and CDR2: MNHNY and SVGAGI (reference sequence). CDR3 sequence reads: CAISESRGKGNTIYF. CDR3 nucleotide sequence: TGTGCCATCAGTGAGTCAAGGGGAAAGGGAAACACCATATATTTT.

This clone is a singleton in its sample. The rearrangement links TRBV27 to TRBJ1-5; the match to TRBD1 covers 9 bases. J was trimmed by 1 base and V by 4 bases; bases with no gene match: 11. The CDR3 runs to 18 residues. Germline V gene data show CDR1 as MNHEY and CDR2 as SMNVEV (reference sequence). The CDR3 protein is CASSSFRDRVVSNQPQHF. CDR3 nucleotides: TGTGCCAGCAGTTCTTTTCGGGACAGGGTTGTGAGCAATCAGCCCCAGCATTTT.

The genes are TRBV5-6 and TRBJ2-3; perhaps TRBD2 as D (7 bases). CDR3 length: 16 residues. The V gene lost 6 bases and the J gene lost 4 bases, with 21 bases spanning the gap. Per the germline V gene, CDR1 is SGHDT and CDR2 is YYEEEE. The CDR3 DNA follows: TGTGCCAGCACCTCCAGAGGGGGGGGAAAGGCAGATACGCAGTATTTT. Its translation is CASTSRGGGKADTQYF. Full variable domain (outside the CDR3, taken from reference TRBV5-6 and TRBJ2-3): DAGVTQSPTHLIKTRGQQVTLRCSPKSGHDTVSWYQQALGQGPQFIFQYYEEEERQRGNFPDRFSGHQFPNYSSELNVNALLLGDSALYLCASTSRGGGKADTQYFGPGTRLTVL.

The V and J genes are TRBV5-6 and TRBJ2-7, with TRBD1 as a possible D gene (6 bases). The CDR3 totals 18 residues. Trimming stripped 4 bases from V and 6 bases from J, with 29 bases between. In germline, CDR1 is SGHDT, CDR2 YYEEEE. Here the CDR3 reads CASSPRGSIEPRTFEQYF. Written as DNA, the CDR3 is TGTGCCAGCAGCCCGAGGGGGTCTATAGAACCCCGAACGTTCGAGCAGTACTTC.

The chain uses TRBV7-8 and TRBJ2-2; 11 nucleotides match TRBD2. Germline CDR1 is SGHVS and CDR2 is FQNEAQ. There are 18 residues in the CDR3. Trimming took 3 bases from V and 2 from J; bases not matched to a gene: 8. This chain's CDR3 is CASSFPGLAEYNTGELFF. CDR3 DNA: TGTGCCAGCAGCTTTCCGGGACTAGCGGAATATAACACCGGGGAGCTGTTTTTT.

The chain is built from TRBV5-1 and TRBJ2-7; D is possibly TRBD1 (5 bases). Germline CDR1 reads SGHRS; CDR2 reads YFSETQ. The CDR3 is made up of 13 amino acids. Between the trimmed V and J ends, which lost 1 base and 4 bases, there was a span of 9 bases. CDR3 nucleotides: TGCGCCAGCAGCTTGTATGGGGCTTACGAGCAGTACTTC. Its protein product is CASSLYGAYEQYF.

V is TRBV12-5 and J is TRBJ1-4, with unresolved D. The CDR3 spans 15 residues. Germline V gives CDR1 LGHNT, CDR2 FRNRAP. V was clipped by 1 base and J by 3 bases, with 9 bases between them. In DNA, the CDR3 is TGTGCTAGTGGTTTGGACAGATACTCTAATGAAAAACTGTTTTTT. Protein sequence: CASGLDRYSNEKLFF.

The chain joins TRBV30 to TRBJ1-5; a weak D match, TRBD1 (5 bases). The germline gives CDR1 GTSNPN, CDR2 SVGIG (reference sequence). The V gene lost 1 base and the J gene lost 2 bases, with 6 bases spanning the gap. The CDR3 totals 13 residues. The CDR3 coding sequence is TGTGCCTGGAGTGAAGGGGGCAATCAGCCCCAGCATTTT. Its protein is CAWSEGGNQPQHF.

The chain joins TRBV2 to TRBJ2-7; 11 nucleotides match TRBD1. V dropped 3 bases and J dropped 2; count of bases not matched to a gene: 3. In germline, CDR1 is SNHLY, CDR2 FYNNEI. The CDR3 has 15 residues. CDR3 nucleotides: TGTGCCAGCAGTGACCCGGGACAGGGGGCCTACGAGCAGTACTTC. Amino acid sequence: CASSDPGQGAYEQYF.

To note about this clone: At the DNA level, this CDR3 is encoded by other sequences in the same sample as well. The V and J genes are TRBV6-5 and TRBJ1-1; TRBD1 matches 8 bases. The CDR3 extends over 14 amino acids. CDR1 and CDR2 (germline): MNHEY, SVGAGI. V lost 6 bases, J lost 1 base, and 4 bases stayed unmatched. CDR3 in amino acids: CASSRGQGNTEAFF. The CDR3 bases are TGTGCCAGCAGCCGAGGACAGGGGAACACTGAAGCTTTCTTT.

The chain combines TRBV6-1 with TRBJ2-4; D is unclear. V dropped 6 bases and J dropped 1 base, with 10 bases sitting between them. This CDR3 spans 14 amino acids. Germline lookup yields CDR1 MNHNS and CDR2 SASEGT. CDR3 sequence reads: CASRLELAKNIQYF. CDR3 in DNA: TGTGCCAGCAGATTAGAGTTGGCCAAAAACATTCAGTACTTC.

The chain uses TRBV6-5 and TRBJ1-1; 7 bases agree with TRBD1. From germline, CDR1 is MNHEY and CDR2 SVGAGI. V lost 8 bases and J lost 6; bases outside the gene matches: 12. This CDR3 is 14 amino acids long. CDR3 residues: CASRYDRAYPEAFF. The CDR3 DNA follows: TGTGCCAGCCGCTATGACAGGGCCTACCCTGAAGCTTTCTTT.

The V call is TRBV4-2, the J call TRBJ1-2, with D possibly matching TRBD1 (6 bases). This CDR3 is 15 amino acids long. Germline values: CDR1 LGHNA, CDR2 YNFKEQ. Trimming stripped 0 bases from V and 6 bases from J, with 14 bases between. The CDR3 is CASSQDRNRVNGYTF. The CDR3 nucleotides are TGTGCCAGCAGCCAAGATCGGAACAGGGTGAATGGCTACACCTTC.

This chain's CDR3 is CASSETESDGYTF. In DNA, the CDR3 is TGTGCCAGCAGTGAGACAGAATCCGATGGCTACACCTTC. The chain joins TRBV6-6 to TRBJ1-2; TRBD1 might be the D (5 bases). Germline CDR1 and CDR2: MNHNY and SVGAGI (reference sequence). This CDR3 region has 13 residues. Trimming stripped 5 bases from V and 6 bases from J, with 13 bases between.

V and J are TRBV9 and TRBJ2-3; 7 bases map to TRBD2. This CDR3 has 13 amino acids. CDR1 and CDR2 from the germline V gene are SGDLS and YYNGEE. The junction had 8 bases not matched to a gene; V was cut back by 7 bases and J by 6 bases. In nucleotides, the CDR3 is TGTGCCAGCCAATCGGGAGGAAGTGATACGCAGTATTTT. This encodes CASQSGGSDTQYF.

With regard to this clone: Germline and junction disagree at one end, which may indicate a read error. V is TRBV30 and J is TRBJ1-2; D is uncertain. Germline CDR1 GTSNPN, CDR2 SVGIG (reference sequence). The CDR3 totals 12 residues. CDR3 amino acids: CAWYTHNYGYNF. In DNA form, the CDR3 reads TGTGCATGGTACACGCACAACTATGGCTACAACTTC.

The V gene is TRBV5-1, the J gene TRBJ1-1, with 9 nucleotides matching TRBD1. Trimming at V came to 3 bases and at J to 3 bases, leaving 3 bases not matched to a gene. The CDR3 sequence is 14 residues long. Germline lookup yields CDR1 SGHRS and CDR2 YFSETQ. This chain's CDR3 is CASSWGQGDTEAFF. CDR3 in DNA: TGCGCCAGCAGCTGGGGACAGGGCGACACTGAAGCTTTCTTT.

The CDR3, as DNA: TGCGCCAGCAGCCAGCCGGACAGCCACTATGGCTACACCTTC. This codes for CASSQPDSHYGYTF. V is TRBV4-1 and J is TRBJ1-2; tentatively, D is TRBD1 (6 bases). This CDR3 is 14 amino acids long. Germline loops: CDR1 MGHRA, CDR2 YSYEKL. V lost 3 bases to trimming and J lost 3 bases, with 11 bases between them.

J is TRBJ2-3 and V is TRBV2; D not resolved. The V gene's germline CDR1 is SNHLY and CDR2 FYNNEI. The CDR3 is made up of 14 amino acids. With 5 bases removed from V and 1 base from J, the gap between germline ends came to 10 bases. CDR3 residues: CASSLQPRTDTQYF. The CDR3 DNA is TGTGCCAGCAGTTTACAGCCCCGCACAGATACGCAGTATTTT.

The chain has TRBV5-4 and TRBJ2-2, with unresolved D. Germline V gives CDR1 SGHNT, CDR2 YYREEE (reference sequence). The CDR3 runs 13 residues. The V end was cut by 4 bases, the J end by 5 bases, with 9 bases between. CDR3 protein: CASSPPYTGELFF. The DNA of the CDR3 is TGTGCCAGCAGCCCCCCCTATACCGGGGAGCTGTTTTTT.